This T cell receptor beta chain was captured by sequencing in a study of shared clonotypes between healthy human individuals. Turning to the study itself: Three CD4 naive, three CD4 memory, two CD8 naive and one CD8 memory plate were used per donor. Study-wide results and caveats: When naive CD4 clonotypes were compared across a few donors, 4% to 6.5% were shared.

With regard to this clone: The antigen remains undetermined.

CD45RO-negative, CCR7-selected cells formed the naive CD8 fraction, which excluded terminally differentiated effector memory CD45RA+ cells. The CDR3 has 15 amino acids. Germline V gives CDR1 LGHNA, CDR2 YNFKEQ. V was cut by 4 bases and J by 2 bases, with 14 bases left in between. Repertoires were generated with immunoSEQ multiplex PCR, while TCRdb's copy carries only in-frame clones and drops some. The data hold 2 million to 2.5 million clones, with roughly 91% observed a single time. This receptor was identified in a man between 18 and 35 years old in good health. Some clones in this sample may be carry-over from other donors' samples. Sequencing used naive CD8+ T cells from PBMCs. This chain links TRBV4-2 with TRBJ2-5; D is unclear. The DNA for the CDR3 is TGTGCCAGCAGCCTCTCGACCCATGGACAAGAGACCCAGTACTTC. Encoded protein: CASSLSTHGQETQYF.